This is a list of T cell receptor beta chains from one sample in a study of Ad26.COV2.S vaccination and SARS-CoV-2 variants. Measured with immunoSEQ multiplex PCR; TCRdb has only the in-frame clones, and not every one. The sample contains roughly 400,000 clones, around nine tenths of which appear only once. The material was peripheral blood, obtained in a trial of Ad26.COV2.S vaccine versus placebo. These receptors were obtained from a person between 18 and 65 years old who received the Ad26.COV2.S COVID-19 vaccine or a placebo. The conserved cysteine and the conserved F or W are not part of the CDR3 here. Clone size appears in some rows only: once, few, many, or a class for an expanded clone.

TRBJ2-5	TRBV2	-	ASSPTSETTQY
TRBJ1-4	TRBV5-5	few	ASSPDSGKLF
TRBJ2-3	TRBV5-1	-	ASSWDSTEATDTQY
TRBJ1-3	TRBV6-9	once	ASSSSDRSPGNTIY
TRBJ1-2	TRBV10-3	-	AISETGAYGYT
TRBJ2-7	TRBV9	-	ASSVGAPGTGLSFEQY
TRBJ2-7	TRBV6-5	-	ASSRGSAGGYEQY
TRBJ1-1	TRBV10-3	-	AISESPGANTEAF
TRBJ2-5	TRBV6-5	-	ASSYEAQETQY
TRBJ2-5	TRBV3-1/TRBV3-2	-	ASSLLRTSGRPTQETQY
TRBJ2-5	TRBV24-1	-	ATSQETQY
TRBJ1-2	TRBV12-3/TRBV12-4	-	ASSFGLNYGYT
TRBJ2-2	TRBV9	-	ASSPLWGGRVAGELF
TRBJ1-4	TRBV6-5	-	ASNPTGATNEKLF
TRBJ2-1	TRBV2	-	ASHMGLAGRSEQF
TRBJ2-1	TRBV28	-	ASSLGRSYNEQF
TRBJ2-1	TRBV28	-	ASSPPKREGYNEQF
TRBJ1-1	TRBV3-1/TRBV3-2	-	ASSLTGTVNTEAF
TRBJ1-4	TRBV19	once	ASSTGYDEKLF
TRBJ2-4	TRBV4-1	-	ASSQDQAWGQY
TRBJ1-2	TRBV5-1	-	ASSLEDGPIT
TRBJ1-1	TRBV18	-	ASSSQRQGVGTEAF